These 19 T cell receptor beta chains were all obtained from the same sample, sequenced in a study of CD4 T cells in relation to SARS-CoV-2 and coronaviruses. TCRdb keeps only in-frame clones here, not all; method: immunoSEQ multiplex PCR. The table has 35,000 to 40,000 clones, 80% to 90% seen once. Material for sequencing was memory CD4+ T cells from PBMCs. The origin of the receptors is an adult with COVID-19.

The chain has TRBV5-4 and TRBJ2-1; TRBD2 matches at 8 bases. V shed 5 bases and J 2 bases; nucleotides not matched to a gene: 9. The germline V gene encodes CDR1 SGHNT and CDR2 YYREEE (reference sequence). The length of the CDR3 is 16 residues. The CDR3 region has the DNA TGTGCCAGCAGACCTAGAACTAGCGGTGCCTACAATGAGCAGTTCTTC. It translates to CASRPRTSGAYNEQFF.

This clone was counted once. The chain is built from TRBV7-8 and TRBJ2-1; TRBD2 aligns across 7 bases. The CDR3 totals 17 residues. Trimming took 5 bases from V and 2 from J; bases not matched to a gene: 12. Germline V gene sequence: CDR1 SGHVS, CDR2 FQNEAQ. This CDR3 is CASSPLGGRNTYNEQFF. The DNA of the CDR3 is TGTGCCAGCAGCCCCCTAGGCGGGAGAAATACCTACAATGAGCAGTTCTTC.

This chain uses TRBV6-6 with TRBJ1-6, with no clear D. V was trimmed by 10 bases and J by 7 bases, leaving 14 bases between them. Per germline, CDR1 MNHNY and CDR2 SVGAGI (reference sequence). CDR3 size: 13 residues. DNA for the CDR3: TGTGCCATCAAAACTAGGGAGAATTCACCCCTCCACTTT. Residues: CAIKTRENSPLHF.

This chain joins TRBV5-6 and TRBJ2-5; D uncertain. Per the germline V gene, CDR1 is SGHDT and CDR2 is YYEEEE. This CDR3 spans 12 amino acids. The germline V and J ends were trimmed by 3 bases and 7 bases, with 10 bases remaining between them. The CDR3, as DNA: TGTGCCAGCAGCTCAAGGCCGGGGACCCAGTACTTC. Protein sequence: CASSSRPGTQYF.

The chain links TRBV30 to TRBJ2-1; TRBD2 matches 7 bases. There are 17 residues in the CDR3. V lost 0 bases and J lost 1; bases outside the gene matches: 9. Germline V CDR1 and CDR2: GTSNPN, SVGIG (reference sequence). The CDR3 loop reads CAWSVGGGVASYNEQFF. The DNA of the CDR3 is TGTGCCTGGAGTGTTGGCGGGGGAGTAGCGTCCTACAATGAGCAGTTCTTC.

CDR3 in DNA: TGTGCCAGCAGCTTAAGCAGGAGCAACGCCGAGCAGTACTTC. Translation gives CASSLSRSNAEQYF. The J gene is TRBJ2-7, the V gene TRBV7-3; the D is unclear. Germline CDR1 reads SGHTA; CDR2 reads FQGTGA. CDR3 length: 14 residues. Trimming removed 1 base from V and 6 bases from J, with 13 bases in between.

This sequence joins TRBV3-1 (or the pseudogene TRBV3-2) and TRBJ2-5; 10 bases align to TRBD2. The ends lost 0 bases at V and 0 bases at J; junction bases unmatched: 4. This CDR3 is built from 17 residues. The germline gives CDR1 LGHDT, CDR2 YNNKEL (reference sequence). CDR3 nucleotides: TGTGCCAGCAGCCAAGAAGGTAGCGGGAGGTACCAAGAGACCCAGTACTTC. Translation: CASSQEGSGRYQETQYF.

This chain joins TRBV7-3 and TRBJ2-2; possible D gene TRBD2, 5 bases. Deletions cut 0 bases from V and 0 bases from J, with 14 bases between. From germline, CDR1 is SGHTA and CDR2 FQGTGA. The CDR3 runs to 18 residues. The CDR3, as DNA: TGTGCCAGCAGCTTAACCGCTAGCCCCCAAACGAACACCGGGGAGCTGTTTTTT. Its translation is CASSLTASPQTNTGELFF.

This rearrangement joins TRBV7-2 to TRBJ2-5; 11 nucleotides match TRBD2. The CDR3 is 15 residues long. CDR1 and CDR2 from the germline V gene are SGHTA and FQGNSA. Losses at the gene ends were 4 bases for V and 5 bases for J; bases not matched to a gene: 6. The CDR3 DNA follows: TGTGCCAGCAGCTCACTAGCGGGAGCGCGCGAGACCCAGTACTTC. It is translated as CASSSLAGARETQYF.

This chain links TRBV20-1 with TRBJ2-4; D is unclear. This CDR3 is 14 amino acids long. Germline lookup yields CDR1 DFQATT and CDR2 SNEGSKA (reference sequence). V was trimmed by 3 bases and J by 0 bases, leaving 9 bases between them. The CDR3 region is CSASKGLAKNIQYF. In DNA, the CDR3 is TGCAGTGCTAGTAAGGGCTTAGCCAAAAACATTCAGTACTTC.

The V and J genes are TRBV9 and TRBJ2-1, with TRBD2 matching 10 bases. The CDR3 has 18 amino acids. CDR1 is SGDLS, CDR2 YYNGEE, per germline. V lost 4 bases and J lost 5; bases outside the gene matches: 15. CDR3 amino acids: CASSPRTSGAWSDNEQFF. In DNA, the CDR3 is TGTGCCAGCAGCCCACGGACTAGCGGAGCTTGGAGTGACAATGAGCAGTTCTTC.

The rearrangement uses TRBV5-1 and TRBJ2-7; 9 bases align to TRBD1. Germline V lookup: CDR1 SGHRS, CDR2 YFSETQ. This CDR3 region has 13 residues. V trimming: 4 bases; J trimming: 9 bases; junction bases outside the gene matches: 8. The CDR3 DNA follows: TGCGCCAGCAGCCCGGGACAGGGTAATGGGCAGTACTTC. Protein sequence: CASSPGQGNGQYF.

The chain links TRBV9 to TRBJ2-3, with unresolved D. CDR1 is SGDLS and CDR2 is YYNGEE in the germline V gene. Trimming removed 4 bases from V and 0 bases from J, with 15 bases in between. The CDR3 has 16 amino acids. Written as DNA, the CDR3 is TGTGCCAGCAGCCCTCGAATTGGCGGTAGCACAGATACGCAGTATTTT. It codes for CASSPRIGGSTDTQYF.

This chain links TRBV20-1 with TRBJ2-1; 8 bases line up with TRBD2. V shed 3 bases and J 7 bases; nucleotides not matched to a gene: 14. CDR3 length equals 16 residues. The germline CDR1 and CDR2 sequences are DFQATT and SNEGSKA (reference sequence). Here the CDR3 reads CSASLAWEERENEQFF. CDR3 sequence (DNA): TGCAGTGCTAGTTTGGCTTGGGAGGAGCGGGAGAATGAGCAGTTCTTC.

DNA for the CDR3: TGTGCCAGTAGTATTCAGGGGGCTAATTCACCCCTCCACTTT. It encodes CASSIQGANSPLHF. This chain joins TRBV19 and TRBJ1-6; 8 nucleotides match TRBD1. Germline trimming cut 3 bases from V and 6 bases from J; bases unmatched to any gene: 1. The CDR3 loop spans 14 amino acids. The germline V gene encodes CDR1 LNHDA and CDR2 SQIVND (reference sequence).

The V call is TRBV19, the J call TRBJ1-1; the D gene is possibly TRBD1 (5 bases). The germline CDR1 and CDR2 sequences are LNHDA and SQIVND (reference sequence). The CDR3 sequence is 13 residues long. Trimming pared 2 bases from V and 5 bases from J, leaving 9 bases between. In nucleotides, the CDR3 is TGTGCCAGTAGTATAACGTGGACAACTGAAGCTTTCTTT. This codes for CASSITWTTEAFF. Together with reference TRBV19 and TRBJ1-1, the CDR3 gives the full variable domain: DGGITQSPKYLFRKEGQNVTLSCEQNLNHDAMYWYRQDPGQGLRLIYYSQIVNDFQKGDIAEGYSVSREKKESFPLTVTSAQKNPTAFYLCASSITWTTEAFFGQGTRLTVV.

The chain has TRBV6-5 and TRBJ1-5; D is perhaps TRBD1 (5 bases). Trimming took 6 bases from V and 5 from J, leaving 17 bases between them. In germline, CDR1 is MNHEY, CDR2 SVGAGI. This CDR3 is 15 amino acids long. The CDR3 DNA sequence: TGTGCCAGCAGGGCTCGTGGGGGAGGCGATCAGCCCCAGCATTTT. Translating it yields CASRARGGGDQPQHF.

This clone was picked up a small number of times. The genes are TRBV5-1 and TRBJ2-2; 11 positions match TRBD2. Per the germline V gene, CDR1 is SGHRS and CDR2 is YFSETQ. The CDR3 totals 16 residues. V lost 5 bases to trimming and J lost 4 bases; unmatched junction nucleotides: 7. CDR3 bases: TGCGCCAGCAGTTTTCTAGCGGGAGGTATCACCGGGGAGCTGTTTTTT. It encodes CASSFLAGGITGELFF.

This chain links TRBV6-6 with TRBJ2-7, with D perhaps matching TRBD1 (6 bases). The V gene's germline CDR1 is MNHNY and CDR2 SVGAGI (reference sequence). V was pared by 8 bases and J by 8 bases, with 16 bases between. CDR3 size: 12 residues. The CDR3 DNA sequence: TGTGCCAGCTCAGGCAGGGGAGACAAGCAGTACTTC. This gives the protein CASSGRGDKQYF.